Each of the 23 T cell receptor beta chains below was sequenced from the same sample in a study of T cells in Graves' hyperthyroidism and ophthalmopathy. Amplified TCR beta CDR3 regions derived from RNA transcripts. First-round RT-PCR of the TCR CDR3 relied on the HTBI primer set. TCRdb itself ran the multiplex PCR reads through MiXCR, one entry per CDR3 protein. Of hundreds of thousands of distinct CDR3 sequences listed, approximately 15% are singletons. Sample: blood. These receptors all stem from a woman younger than 30 with Graves' hyperthyroidism.

This clonotype was picked up many times. The chain has TRBV3-1 and TRBJ1-4; 7 nucleotides align to TRBD1. The germline V gene has CDR1 LGHDT and CDR2 YNNKEL (reference sequence). Trimming at V came to 4 bases and at J to 8 bases, leaving 10 bases not matched to a gene. This CDR3 is 15 amino acids long. Written as DNA, the CDR3 is TGTGCCAGCAGCCCTAAAGGGGACAGATCCGAAAAACTGTTTTTT. Translation: CASSPKGDRSEKLFF.

This chain uses TRBV19 with TRBJ1-1, with TRBD1 as a possible D gene (5 bases). V was clipped by 5 bases and J by 6 bases, with 13 bases between them. Germline V gene lookup returns CDR1 LNHDA and CDR2 SQIVND (reference sequence). The CDR3 contains 13 residues. The CDR3 here is CASSPRTTPEAFF. The DNA for the CDR3 is TGTGCCAGTAGTCCCAGGACAACCCCTGAAGCTTTCTTT. Full variable domain (rest looked up from reference TRBV19 and TRBJ1-1): DGGITQSPKYLFRKEGQNVTLSCEQNLNHDAMYWYRQDPGQGLRLIYYSQIVNDFQKGDIAEGYSVSREKKESFPLTVTSAQKNPTAFYLCASSPRTTPEAFFGQGTRLTVV.

The rearrangement links TRBV6-1 to TRBJ2-3; 7 nucleotides agree with TRBD1. Per germline, CDR1 MNHNS and CDR2 SASEGT. The J segment lost 4 bases and the V segment lost 5 bases, leaving 6 bases of the junction unmatched. The CDR3 contains 14 residues. The CDR3: CASSTTGWADTQYF. DNA for the CDR3: TGTGCCAGCAGTACGACAGGGTGGGCAGATACGCAGTATTTT.

This clonotype showed up just a few times. The V gene is TRBV7-9, the J gene TRBJ2-3; D possibly matches TRBD1 or TRBD2 (5 bases each). Germline V gene sequence: CDR1 SEHNR, CDR2 FQNEAQ (reference sequence). Deletions cut 5 bases from V and 0 bases from J, with 15 bases between. The CDR3 runs to 16 residues. The CDR3 reads CASSSQTGASTDTQYF. DNA for the CDR3: TGTGCCAGCAGCAGCCAGACCGGGGCCAGCACAGATACGCAGTATTTT.

This clonotype was detected ten times or more. The rearrangement joins TRBV6-2 or TRBV6-3 to TRBJ2-1; D is unclear. Trimming took 4 bases from V and 4 from J, leaving 8 bases between them. Germline values: CDR1 MNHEY, CDR2 SVGEGT. CDR3 size: 13 residues. The CDR3 bases are TGTGCCAGCAGTTCCTACTGGTACAATGAGCAGTTCTTC. It is translated as CASSSYWYNEQFF.

The chain carries TRBV4-2 and TRBJ2-7; 7 bases agree with TRBD2. Germline CDR1 is LGHNA and CDR2 is YNFKEQ. The J segment lost 5 bases and the V segment lost 0 bases, leaving 10 bases of the junction unmatched. This CDR3 region has 16 residues. The CDR3 coding sequence is TGTGCCAGCAGCCAAGATGTCGCGGGAGTCCCCAACGAGCAGTACTTC. Its translation is CASSQDVAGVPNEQYF.

There are a few counts of this clonotype. This chain links TRBV2 with TRBJ1-2; 11 nucleotides align to TRBD1. The ends lost 2 bases at V and 8 bases at J; junction bases unmatched: 13. CDR1 is SNHLY and CDR2 is FYNNEI in the germline V gene. This CDR3 spans 17 amino acids. CDR3 bases: TGTGCCAGCAGTGAAAGGGGGACAGGGGGTACCCCTCTCGGCTACACCTTC. This encodes CASSERGTGGTPLGYTF.

This clonotype was observed at least ten times. The chain is built from TRBV20-1 and TRBJ2-5; possibly TRBD2 for D (5 bases). The length of the CDR3 is 13 residues. V lost 3 bases, J lost 5 bases, and 13 bases lay in between. Germline CDR1 DFQATT, CDR2 SNEGSKA (reference sequence). The CDR3 spells CSASSSLKETQYF. CDR3 DNA: TGCAGTGCTAGTTCTAGCCTTAAGGAGACCCAGTACTTC.

The genes are TRBV9 and TRBJ1-6, with 7 bases fitting TRBD1. This CDR3 comprises 14 residues. Germline V gene sequence: CDR1 SGDLS, CDR2 YYNGEE. V lost 7 bases to trimming and J lost 6 bases; unmatched junction nucleotides: 7. In DNA form, the CDR3 reads TGTGCCAGCGATAAGGGGGCGGTTAATTCACCCCTCCACTTT. The encoded protein is CASDKGAVNSPLHF.

This clonotype was recorded a few times. The chain couples TRBV6-2 or TRBV6-3 to TRBJ1-5, with D unclear. The ends were cut back, 8 bases at V and 9 bases at J, with 20 bases in the middle. The CDR3 is 14 amino acids. CDR1 and CDR2 (germline): MNHEY, SVGEGT. CDR3 amino acids: CASGRADMDRPQHF. The DNA for the CDR3 is TGTGCCAGCGGCCGAGCCGACATGGACCGGCCCCAGCATTTT.

A word on this clonotype: The junction differs from germline at one of its ends, possibly a read error. The gene calls are TRBV11-1 and TRBJ2-7; D assignment may be TRBD1 or TRBD2 (5 bases each). This CDR3 is built from 12 residues. The germline gives CDR1 SGHAT, CDR2 FQDESV (reference sequence). CDR3 nucleotide sequence: TGTGCCAGCAGCCGGGACGGTCTCGAGCTGAACTTC. Its translation is CASSRDGLELNF. The full variable domain, with the rest looked up from reference TRBV11-1 and TRBJ2-7, is EAEVAQSPRYKITEKSQAVAFWCDPISGHATLYWYRQILGQGPELLVQFQDESVVDDSQLPKDRFSAERLKGVDSTLKIQPAELGDSAMYLCASSRDGLELNFGPGTRLTVT.

The chain combines TRBV20-1 with TRBJ2-7; 7 bases map to TRBD1. The CDR3 is made up of 17 amino acids. V was clipped by 3 bases and J by 5 bases; unmatched bases: 19. CDR1 and CDR2 (germline): DFQATT, SNEGSKA (reference sequence). The CDR3 nucleotides read TGCAGTGCTAGTGAGATCAGCGACAGGGAATTTTTCCACGAGCAGTACTTC. Its translation is CSASEISDREFFHEQYF.

This clonotype appeared many times. The V gene is TRBV11-2, the J gene TRBJ2-7; TRBD2 matches at 14 bases. The CDR3 totals 15 residues. Trimming cost V 5 bases and J 7 bases; bases outside gene matches: 7. Germline assignment: CDR1 SGHAT and CDR2 FQNNGV. The CDR3 is CASSRRLAGGPEQYF. CDR3 DNA sequence: TGTGCCAGCAGCCGGAGACTAGCGGGGGGGCCGGAGCAGTACTTC.

This chain connects TRBV9 to TRBJ2-1; 7 positions agree with TRBD2. Germline trimming cut 4 bases from V and 5 bases from J; bases unmatched to any gene: 9. The CDR3 contains 15 residues. CDR1 and CDR2 from the germline V gene are SGDLS and YYNGEE. The CDR3 reads CASSTGGGAHNEQFF. CDR3 DNA: TGTGCCAGCAGCACCGGGGGAGGGGCCCACAATGAGCAGTTCTTC.

Only a few counts were recorded for this clonotype. The rearrangement links TRBV12-3 or TRBV12-4 to TRBJ2-2; TRBD2 matches at 7 bases. This CDR3 is 16 amino acids long. V trimming: 2 bases; J trimming: 0 bases; junction bases outside the gene matches: 3. CDR3 bases: TGTGCCAGCAGTTTATCTGGGGGGGCGAACACCGGGGAGCTGTTTTTT. It translates to CASSLSGGANTGELFF.

V and J are TRBV7-6 and TRBJ1-6; D not certain. Trimming pared 2 bases from V and 7 bases from J, leaving 15 bases between. The CDR3 totals 16 residues. The germline V gene has CDR1 SGHVS and CDR2 FNYEAQ. The CDR3 loop reads CASSLNPGNTNSPLHF. The CDR3, as DNA: TGTGCCAGCAGCTTAAATCCGGGAAATACCAATTCACCCCTCCACTTT.

In this sample, this clonotype turned up many times. This sequence joins TRBV20-1 and TRBJ1-1; D uncertain. V lost 3 bases, J lost 1 base, and 9 bases lay in between. CDR3 length: 13 amino acids. Germline V gene data show CDR1 as DFQATT and CDR2 as SNEGSKA (reference sequence). In DNA form, the CDR3 reads TGCAGTGCTAGGGGCAGGCGGAACACTGAAGCTTTCTTT. Its translation: CSARGRRNTEAFF.

This clonotype was seen just once. The rearrangement uses TRBV5-6 and TRBJ1-2; TRBD1 agrees at 8 bases. The trim removed 0 bases at V and 4 bases at J, leaving 5 bases unmatched. CDR1 is SGHDT, CDR2 YYEEEE, per germline. This CDR3 comprises 15 residues. CDR3 DNA sequence: TGTGCCAGCAGCTTGGGACCAGGGGGCGCCTATGGCTACACCTTC. Protein: CASSLGPGGAYGYTF.

This clonotype has a handful of counts. The V gene is TRBV12-3 or TRBV12-4, the J gene TRBJ2-5; 10 bases map to TRBD1. CDR3 length: 14 amino acids. V was clipped by 6 bases and J by 4 bases; unmatched bases: 5. CDR3 in amino acids: CASRRQGARETQYF. The CDR3 coding sequence is TGTGCCAGCAGGAGACAGGGGGCAAGAGAGACCCAGTACTTC.

There are many counts of this clonotype. This rearrangement joins TRBV5-4 to TRBJ2-1; 7 bases align to TRBD1. Germline V gene sequence: CDR1 SGHNT, CDR2 YYREEE (reference sequence). The CDR3 is 17 amino acids. Trimming took 3 bases from V and 0 from J; bases not matched to a gene: 9. The CDR3 nucleotides read TGTGCCAGCAGCTCACAGGGGCTCACGAGCTCCTACAATGAGCAGTTCTTC. Translated, it gives CASSSQGLTSSYNEQFF.

The chain is built from TRBV19 and TRBJ2-2; possibly TRBD1 for D (5 bases). Trimming shortened V by 3 bases and J by 3 bases, and 11 bases separated the two germline ends. Germline assignment: CDR1 LNHDA and CDR2 SQIVND (reference sequence). CDR3 size: 15 residues. CDR3 loop: CASSILQADTGELFF. As DNA, the CDR3 is TGTGCCAGTAGTATCCTACAGGCCGACACCGGGGAGCTGTTTTTT.

This clonotype was seen at least ten times. The gene calls are TRBV18 and TRBJ1-1; 7 bases match TRBD1. CDR1 is KGHSH, CDR2 LQKENI, per germline. V lost 6 bases to trimming and J lost 2 bases; unmatched junction nucleotides: 6. This CDR3 comprises 14 residues. The CDR3 protein is CASSEGQINTEAFF. The CDR3 DNA reads as TGTGCCAGCTCCGAGGGACAGATCAACACTGAAGCTTTCTTT.

In this sample, this clonotype turned up a few times. This chain connects TRBV20-1 to TRBJ2-1; D remains ambiguous. Trimming shortened V by 3 bases and J by 12 bases, and 15 bases separated the two germline ends. The CDR3 has 12 residues. In germline, CDR1 is DFQATT, CDR2 SNEGSKA (reference sequence). The CDR3 nucleotides are TGCAGTGCTAGCAGTCAGCCCGTGGTGCAGTTCTTC. Translated: CSASSQPVVQFF.